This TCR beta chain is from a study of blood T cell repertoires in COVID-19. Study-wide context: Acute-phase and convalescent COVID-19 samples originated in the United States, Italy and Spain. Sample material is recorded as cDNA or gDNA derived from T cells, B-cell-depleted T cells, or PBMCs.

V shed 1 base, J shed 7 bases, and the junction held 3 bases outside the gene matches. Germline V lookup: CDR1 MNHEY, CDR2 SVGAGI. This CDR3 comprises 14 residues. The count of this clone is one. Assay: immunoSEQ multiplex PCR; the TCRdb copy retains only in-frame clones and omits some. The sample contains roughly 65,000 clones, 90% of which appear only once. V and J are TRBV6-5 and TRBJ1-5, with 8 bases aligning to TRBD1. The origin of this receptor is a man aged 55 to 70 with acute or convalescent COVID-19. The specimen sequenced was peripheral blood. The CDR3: CASSYYRGDQPQHF. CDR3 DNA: TGTGCCAGCAGTTACTACAGGGGGGACCAGCCCCAGCATTTT.